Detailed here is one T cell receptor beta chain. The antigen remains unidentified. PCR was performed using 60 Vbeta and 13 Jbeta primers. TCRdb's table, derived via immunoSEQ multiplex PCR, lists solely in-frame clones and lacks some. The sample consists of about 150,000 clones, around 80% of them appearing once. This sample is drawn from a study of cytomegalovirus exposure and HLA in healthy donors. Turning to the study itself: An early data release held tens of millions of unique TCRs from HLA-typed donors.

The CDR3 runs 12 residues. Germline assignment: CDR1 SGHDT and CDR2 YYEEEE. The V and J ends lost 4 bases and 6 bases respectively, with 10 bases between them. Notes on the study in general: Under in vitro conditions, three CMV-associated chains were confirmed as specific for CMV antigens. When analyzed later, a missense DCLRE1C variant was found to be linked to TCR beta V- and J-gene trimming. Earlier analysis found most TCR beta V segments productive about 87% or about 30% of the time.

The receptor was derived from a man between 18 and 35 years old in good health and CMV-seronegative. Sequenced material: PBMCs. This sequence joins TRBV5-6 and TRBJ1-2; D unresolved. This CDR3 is CASSLLTNGYTF. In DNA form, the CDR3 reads TGTGCCAGCAGCCTTCTGACAAATGGCTACACCTTC.